These 27 T cell receptor beta chains were all obtained from the same sample, sequenced in a study of cytomegalovirus exposure and HLA in healthy donors. The PCR employed 60 Vbeta primers together with 13 Jbeta primers. Data came from immunoSEQ multiplex PCR; TCRdb stores just in-frame clones and leaves some out. The sample shows some 140,000 clones, about two thirds of them seen only once. The sequenced sample was PBMCs. The source is a man in his fifties in good health and CMV-seropositive.

This clone has more than one count but fewer than ten. The chain has TRBV10-3 and TRBJ2-7; TRBD2 matches at 9 bases. The V segment lost 7 bases and the J segment 2 bases; nucleotides outside the gene matches: 3. The length of the CDR3 is 13 residues. The germline V gene has CDR1 ENHRY and CDR2 SYGVKD. DNA of the CDR3: TGTGCCATCAAACGCGGGGGGGCCTACGAGCAGTACTTC. Amino acid sequence: CAIKRGGAYEQYF.

This clone appeared a single time. This chain links TRBV15 with TRBJ2-5, with 8 bases aligning to TRBD1. Judging by the DNA end, TRBJ2-7 fits better; the J call may be wrong. Germline V gives CDR1 LNHNV, CDR2 YYDKDF (reference sequence). The CDR3 has 15 residues. CDR3 in DNA: TGTGCCACCAGCAGGTCAGGACAGGGCGGTTACGAGCAGTACTTC. Translated, it gives CATSRSGQGGYEQYF.

The chain is built from TRBV6-1 and TRBJ2-1; D might be TRBD2 (7 bases). V was cut by 4 bases and J by 5 bases, with 18 bases left in between. The CDR3 consists of 16 residues. Per germline, CDR1 MNHNS and CDR2 SASEGT. The CDR3 sequence is CASSGVGGRANNEQFF. DNA for the CDR3: TGTGCCAGCAGTGGCGTCGGGGGGCGGGCGAACAATGAGCAGTTCTTC.

V is TRBV18 and J is TRBJ1-6; the D gene is possibly TRBD1 (6 bases). The V end lost 6 bases, the J end lost 7 bases, and 13 bases lay between the germline ends. Germline V gives CDR1 KGHSH, CDR2 LQKENI. This CDR3 comprises 14 residues. CDR3 bases: TGTGCCAGCTCGCTGGACAGAAAGAATTCACCCCTCCACTTT. Encoded protein: CASSLDRKNSPLHF.

The chain joins TRBV11-3 to TRBJ2-5, with 12 bases lining up with TRBD2. The germline V gene encodes CDR1 SGHNT and CDR2 YENEEA. Unmatched junction bases numbered 3, after V lost 5 bases and J lost 2 bases. The CDR3 consists of 15 residues. CDR3 amino acids: CASSPGLAGQETQYF. The CDR3 DNA sequence: TGTGCCAGCAGCCCTGGACTAGCGGGGCAAGAGACCCAGTACTTC.

The chain joins TRBV7-2 to TRBJ2-7; D might be TRBD1 (6 bases). Germline loops: CDR1 SGHTA, CDR2 FQGNSA. The CDR3 sequence is 14 residues long. V lost 4 bases and J lost 3, with 13 bases in between. In DNA, the CDR3 is TGTGCCAGCAGCTACACAGGGCTAAACTACGAGCAGTACTTC. Amino acids: CASSYTGLNYEQYF.

This sequence joins TRBV5-1 and TRBJ1-4; D is ambiguous. V was cut by 3 bases and J by 6 bases, with 18 bases left in between. Germline values: CDR1 SGHRS, CDR2 YFSETQ. There are 16 residues in the CDR3. DNA for the CDR3: TGCGCCAGCAGCTCCTCCAGAGAGGTAGAGGATGAAAAACTGTTTTTT. Protein sequence: CASSSSREVEDEKLFF.

The gene calls are TRBV6-1 and TRBJ1-1; TRBD1 aligns across 8 bases. Germline V gene sequence: CDR1 MNHNS, CDR2 SASEGT. There are 13 residues in the CDR3. V shed 0 bases, J shed 8 bases, and the junction held 2 bases outside the gene matches. As DNA, the CDR3 is TGTGCCAGCAGTGAAGCGCGGACAGGGGAAGCTTTCTTT. This translates into CASSEARTGEAFF.

The rearrangement joins TRBV11-3 to TRBJ2-7; 9 nucleotides match TRBD1. CDR1 and CDR2 from the germline V gene are SGHNT and YENEEA. The ends lost 3 bases at V and 4 bases at J; junction bases unmatched: 4. This CDR3 region has 14 residues. CDR3 sequence reads: CASSLRDRDYEQYF. The CDR3 bases are TGTGCCAGCAGCTTGAGGGACAGGGATTACGAGCAGTACTTC.

V and J are TRBV19 and TRBJ1-2; TRBD1 is a possible D gene (6 bases). The V gene's germline CDR1 is LNHDA and CDR2 SQIVND (reference sequence). V was trimmed by 0 bases and J by 4 bases, leaving 15 bases between them. The CDR3 is made up of 16 amino acids. The CDR3 sequence: CASSIDPAGVGYGYTF. CDR3 nucleotide sequence: TGTGCCAGTAGTATAGATCCGGCAGGGGTGGGCTATGGCTACACCTTC.

The V and J genes are TRBV7-2 and TRBJ2-5, with D possibly being TRBD2 (6 bases). The CDR3 totals 14 residues. V shed 3 bases and J shed 1 base, with 9 bases lying between them. CDR1 is SGHTA, CDR2 FQGNSA, per germline. The CDR3 nucleotides read TGTGCCAGCAGCTTTGGGGGGAGCCAAGAGACCCAGTACTTC. It yields the protein CASSFGGSQETQYF.

This chain links TRBV29-1 with TRBJ2-1; 7 bases are a match to TRBD1. The CDR3 has 10 amino acids. Germline V CDR1 and CDR2: SQVTM, ANQGSEA. J lost 15 bases, V lost 4 bases, and 6 bases had no gene match. In nucleotides, the CDR3 is TGCAGCGTTGGTGACAGGGCACGGTTCTTC. Protein sequence: CSVGDRARFF.

The chain links TRBV7-2 to TRBJ2-1; 7 bases agree with TRBD2. Losses at the gene ends were 1 base for V and 9 bases for J; bases not matched to a gene: 3. Germline-derived CDR1 and CDR2 are SGHTA and FQGNSA. CDR3 size: 13 residues. Here the CDR3 DNA reads TGTGCCAGCAGCTTAGGACTAGCCGGTGAGCAGTTCTTC. Translated: CASSLGLAGEQFF.

V usage is TRBV2 and J usage is TRBJ2-7; 9 nucleotides agree with TRBD2. CDR3 length: 14 amino acids. Germline-derived CDR1 and CDR2 are SNHLY and FYNNEI. V lost 3 bases, J lost 3 bases, and 3 bases stayed unmatched. The CDR3 DNA follows: TGTGCCAGCAGTGATGGCGGGAGGGGCTACGAGCAGTACTTC. Amino acids: CASSDGGRGYEQYF.

The chain couples TRBV27 to TRBJ1-1; 11 bases agree with TRBD1. CDR1 is MNHEY, CDR2 SMNVEV, per germline (reference sequence). V dropped 6 bases and J dropped 5; count of bases not matched to a gene: 8. This CDR3 comprises 15 residues. The CDR3 here is CASRPDRGRWTEAFF. The CDR3 DNA reads as TGTGCCAGCAGGCCGGACAGGGGGCGATGGACTGAAGCTTTCTTT.

Only a few counts were recorded for this clone. The rearrangement links TRBV6-6 to TRBJ1-2; D is perhaps TRBD1 (5 bases). The CDR3 consists of 14 residues. CDR1 is MNHNY, CDR2 SVGAGI, per germline (reference sequence). Trimming pared 5 bases from V and 0 bases from J, leaving 10 bases between. In DNA, the CDR3 is TGTGCCAGCAGTGGGGCGGGGGCTAACTATGGCTACACCTTC. Amino acid sequence: CASSGAGANYGYTF.

This clone was detected a few times. The chain recombines TRBV4-1 with TRBJ1-4; D not resolved. V was pared by 3 bases and J by 13 bases, with 24 bases between. Germline V gene sequence: CDR1 MGHRA, CDR2 YSYEKL. The CDR3 has 16 amino acids. The CDR3 region is CASSQALGSSSGRLFF. CDR3 coding DNA: TGCGCCAGCAGCCAGGCCTTGGGTAGCTCGAGTGGTAGACTGTTTTTT.

V usage is TRBV28 and J usage is TRBJ1-5; D uncertain. Germline assignment: CDR1 MDHEN and CDR2 SYDVKM. The V end was cut by 3 bases, the J end by 0 bases, with 9 bases between. CDR3 length: 15 amino acids. CDR3 in DNA: TGTGCCAGCAGTTTCTGGTCAGATAGCAATCAGCCCCAGCATTTT. Amino acids: CASSFWSDSNQPQHF.

A single count supports this clone. This chain uses TRBV6-5 with TRBJ2-4; 9 bases are shared with TRBD2. Germline lookup yields CDR1 MNHEY and CDR2 SVGAGI. The length of the CDR3 is 15 residues. V was pared by 7 bases and J by 2 bases, with 6 bases of the junction left unmatched. The CDR3 sequence: CASTSSGGPKNIQYF. DNA of the CDR3: TGTGCCAGCACGAGTAGCGGGGGTCCCAAAAACATTCAGTACTTC.

The chain couples TRBV7-2 to TRBJ1-5, with D tentatively TRBD1 (5 bases). V was pared by 8 bases and J by 4 bases, with 15 bases between. The germline V gene encodes CDR1 SGHTA and CDR2 FQGNSA. The CDR3 spans 14 residues. The CDR3 DNA is TGTGCCAGCGTCCGTTGGGGCGCAAATCAGCCCCAGCATTTT. It encodes CASVRWGANQPQHF. The variable domain in full, with the rest retrieved from reference TRBV7-2 and TRBJ1-5, is GAGVSQSPSNKVTEKGKDVELRCDPISGHTALYWYRQSLGQGLEFLIYFQGNSAPDKSGLPSDRFSAERTGGSVSTLTIQRTQQEDSAVYLCASVRWGANQPQHFGDGTRLSIL.

This clone has just one count. This CDR3 reads CASSSFQTSGRADTQYF. CDR3 sequence (DNA): TGTGCCAGCAGTTCTTTCCAAACTAGCGGACGAGCAGATACGCAGTATTTT. The rearrangement links TRBV27 to TRBJ2-3, with 8 bases fitting TRBD2. Germline CDR1 and CDR2: MNHEY and SMNVEV (reference sequence). CDR3 length: 17 amino acids. Trimming at V came to 4 bases and at J to 4 bases, leaving 13 bases not matched to a gene.

This chain uses TRBV4-2 with TRBJ1-2; D uncertain. This CDR3 is 11 amino acids long. The V gene lost 6 bases and the J gene lost 3 bases, with 5 bases spanning the gap. Germline CDR1 is LGHNA and CDR2 is YNFKEQ. The CDR3: CASRRDYGYTF. Here the CDR3 DNA reads TGTGCCAGCAGACGCGACTATGGCTACACCTTC.

The V gene is TRBV6-6, the J gene TRBJ2-5, with D possibly matching TRBD1 (6 bases). The germline V gene has CDR1 MNHNY and CDR2 SVGAGI (reference sequence). Trimming removed 6 bases at V and 0 bases at J, with 14 bases between. The CDR3 runs to 15 residues. The CDR3 loop is CASSSLRGYQETQYF. As DNA, the CDR3 is TGTGCCAGCAGCTCACTCAGGGGATACCAAGAGACCCAGTACTTC.

This clone was seen only a few times. CDR3 region: CASSAGTGGQPQHF. The CDR3 DNA reads as TGTGCCAGCAGCGCTGGGACAGGGGGTCAGCCCCAGCATTTT. The V and J genes are TRBV6-1 and TRBJ1-5; 11 bases agree with TRBD1. CDR1 MNHNS and CDR2 SASEGT come from the germline V gene. V was clipped by 6 bases and J by 6 bases; unmatched bases: 4. The length of the CDR3 is 14 residues.

This sequence joins TRBV27 and TRBJ1-2; 8 bases are shared with TRBD1. After removal of 6 bases from V and 2 bases from J, the junction contained 11 bases not matched to a gene. Germline lookup yields CDR1 MNHEY and CDR2 SMNVEV (reference sequence). The CDR3 runs 16 residues. CDR3 in amino acids: CASRVMGRGLNYGYTF. CDR3 sequence (DNA): TGTGCCAGCAGGGTCATGGGCAGGGGGCTGAACTATGGCTACACCTTC.

This clone was observed a few times. The chain employs TRBV5-4 and TRBJ1-2; 7 nucleotides match TRBD1. Germline V gene sequence: CDR1 SGHNT, CDR2 YYREEE (reference sequence). The V gene end was trimmed by 2 bases and the J gene end by 8 bases; junction bases not matched to a gene: 15. This CDR3 spans 16 amino acids. Here the CDR3 reads CASSFRVRGGAEGYTF. DNA of the CDR3: TGTGCCAGCAGCTTTCGGGTCCGAGGGGGCGCAGAAGGCTACACCTTC. The full variable domain, completed using reference TRBV5-4 and TRBJ1-2, is ETGVTQSPTHLIKTRGQQVTLRCSSQSGHNTVSWYQQALGQGPQFIFQYYREEENGRGNFPPRFSGLQFPNYSSELNVNALELDDSALYLCASSFRVRGGAEGYTFGSGTRLTVV.

This clone came up a few times. The chain joins TRBV7-2 to TRBJ1-1, with 8 nucleotides matching TRBD1. The CDR3 loop spans 13 amino acids. Germline CDR1 is SGHTA and CDR2 is FQGNSA. With V trimmed by 5 bases and J by 6 bases, 5 bases remained unmatched. This CDR3 reads CASSAGGKAEAFF. In nucleotides, the CDR3 is TGTGCCAGCAGCGCAGGGGGCAAGGCTGAAGCTTTCTTT.